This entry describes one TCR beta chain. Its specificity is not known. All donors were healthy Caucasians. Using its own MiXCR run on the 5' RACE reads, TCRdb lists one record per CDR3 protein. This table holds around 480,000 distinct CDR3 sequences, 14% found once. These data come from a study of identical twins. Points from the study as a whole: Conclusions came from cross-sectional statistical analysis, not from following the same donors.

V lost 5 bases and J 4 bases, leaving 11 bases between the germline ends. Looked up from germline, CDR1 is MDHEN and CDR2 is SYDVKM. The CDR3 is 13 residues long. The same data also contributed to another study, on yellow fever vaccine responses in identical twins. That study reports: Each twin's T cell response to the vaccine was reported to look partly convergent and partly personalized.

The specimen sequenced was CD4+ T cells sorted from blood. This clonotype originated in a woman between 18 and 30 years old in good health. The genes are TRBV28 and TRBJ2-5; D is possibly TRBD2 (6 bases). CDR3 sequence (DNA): TGTGCCAGCAGTCCCAGACTAGGAGAGACCCAGTACTTC. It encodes CASSPRLGETQYF.